The source of this TCR beta chain is a study of immune cell composition in non-small cell lung cancer. TCRdb keeps only in-frame clones here, not all; method: immunoSEQ multiplex PCR. The repertoire consists of more than 3,000 clones, with 78% occurring once and the leading ten covering roughly 13%. By sample share, this clone is large. Its antigen remains unknown. Normal lung was sampled as far from the tumour as possible, at least 3 cm. Genomic DNA came from frozen unsorted single-cell suspensions. Points from the study as a whole: Tumour-associated clones >0.5% occurred in roughly a third of adenocarcinomas, less than 80% of squamous.

The sequencing input was non-adjacent lung tissue. This receptor was obtained from a human donor with non-small cell lung cancer. The donor label of this sample is uncertain.

The CDR3: CASSPGDNQPQHF. The CDR3, as DNA: TGTGCCAGTAGTCCCGGGGACAATCAGCCCCAGCATTTT. J is TRBJ1-5 and V is TRBV19; D is unresolved. The CDR3 is 13 residues long. The germline V gene encodes CDR1 LNHDA and CDR2 SQIVND (reference sequence). V was shortened by 5 bases and J by 3 bases, with 8 bases between the two germline ends.